The 6 T cell receptor beta chains in this list originate from one sample, sequenced in a study of blood T cell repertoires in COVID-19. Sequencing used immunoSEQ multiplex PCR; TCRdb keeps in-frame clones, though not all of them. The data contain roughly 210,000 clones, approximately 81% of them singletons. Sequences were obtained from peripheral blood. The receptors come from a woman of 80 years or more with COVID-19, enrolled during active disease.

This clone was counted between two and nine times. The chain uses TRBV28 and TRBJ1-5; a possible D gene is TRBD1 (6 bases). The V end lost 5 bases, the J end lost 1 base, and 18 bases lay between the germline ends. CDR1 and CDR2 (germline): MDHEN, SYDVKM. This CDR3 comprises 17 residues. CDR3 DNA sequence: TGTGCCAGCAGTGCACCTAACAGGGTTCGGAGCAATCAGCCCCAGCATTTT. This encodes CASSAPNRVRSNQPQHF.

The chain carries TRBV19 and TRBJ1-1; 7 bases match TRBD1. After removal of 8 bases from V and 5 bases from J, the junction contained 11 bases not matched to a gene. Germline V gene data show CDR1 as LNHDA and CDR2 as SQIVND (reference sequence). CDR3 size: 14 residues. The CDR3 loop is CASGLRGFGTEAFF. In DNA form, the CDR3 reads TGTGCCAGTGGACTCAGGGGGTTTGGGACTGAAGCTTTCTTT.

The CDR3 loop is CASSEQWGRGANVLTF. DNA for the CDR3: TGTGCCAGCAGTGAACAGTGGGGCCGGGGGGCCAACGTCCTGACTTTC. The rearrangement joins TRBV6-1 to TRBJ2-6, with D possibly being TRBD1 (5 bases). The V end was cut by 2 bases, the J end by 4 bases, with 12 bases between. CDR1 and CDR2 from the germline V gene are MNHNS and SASEGT. The CDR3 runs 16 residues.

V usage is TRBV5-4 and J usage is TRBJ2-5; TRBD1 is a possible D gene (5 bases). The V gene lost 3 bases and the J gene lost 0 bases, with 9 bases spanning the gap. Germline assignment: CDR1 SGHNT and CDR2 YYREEE (reference sequence). The CDR3 contains 14 residues. CDR3 sequence reads: CASSSGHYQETQYF. The CDR3 nucleotides are TGTGCCAGCAGCTCCGGACACTACCAAGAGACCCAGTACTTC.

V gene TRBV27 combines with J gene TRBJ1-2; weak D call: TRBD1 (6 bases). Germline V gene lookup returns CDR1 MNHEY and CDR2 SMNVEV (reference sequence). The CDR3 runs to 16 residues. Trimming removed 4 bases from V and 4 bases from J, with 19 bases in between. Written as DNA, the CDR3 is TGTGCCAGCAGTTCTACCAGGGGCCGGTCAATCTATGGCTACACCTTC. This translates into CASSSTRGRSIYGYTF.

The sample holds one count of this clone. The rearrangement links TRBV6-5 to TRBJ2-2, with 8 bases lining up with TRBD1. With V trimmed by 5 bases and J by 7 bases, 9 bases remained unmatched. The length of the CDR3 is 15 residues. CDR1 and CDR2 from the germline V gene are MNHEY and SVGAGI. CDR3 region: CASSLRTGRNGELFF. CDR3 DNA sequence: TGTGCCAGCAGTCTTAGGACAGGGAGAAACGGGGAGCTGTTTTTT.